The 27 T cell receptor beta chains presented below share a single source sample, sequenced in a study of radiotherapy plus CTLA-4 blockade in lung cancer. Profiled with immunoSEQ multiplex PCR; TCRdb holds only in-frame clones, not every one. Of around 45,000 clones in the sample, more than 70% were seen once. The sequencing here drew on peripheral blood, taken from a patient treated with radiotherapy plus ipilimumab. These receptors were taken from a human donor with non-small cell lung cancer whose response to radiotherapy plus ipilimumab could not be evaluated.

The V call is TRBV4-1, the J call TRBJ2-2; TRBD2 agrees at 7 bases. The CDR3 extends over 17 amino acids. V lost 1 base, J lost 5 bases, and 10 bases stayed unmatched. CDR1 and CDR2 (germline): MGHRA, YSYEKL. CDR3 DNA: TGCGCCAGCAGCCAAGGGCGGGGGAGGCGAGGAACCGGGGAGCTGTTTTTT. This codes for CASSQGRGRRGTGELFF.

This clone was counted once. The chain links TRBV4-3 to TRBJ2-1; 9 nucleotides align to TRBD2. The germline gives CDR1 LGHNA, CDR2 YSLEER. After removal of 0 bases from V and 9 bases from J, the junction contained 6 bases not matched to a gene. The CDR3 spans 15 residues. The CDR3 nucleotides are TGCGCCAGCAGCCAAGAAGGCGGGGGGGGTGGTGAGCAGTTCTTC. Amino acids: CASSQEGGGGGEQFF.

V usage is TRBV7-9 and J usage is TRBJ1-1, with D uncertain. This CDR3 is 15 amino acids long. Per germline, CDR1 SEHNR and CDR2 FQNEAQ (reference sequence). V lost 1 base and J lost 3, with 12 bases in between. The CDR3 protein is CASSLGSGRDTEAFF. CDR3 sequence (DNA): TGTGCCAGCAGCTTAGGCTCCGGCCGGGACACTGAAGCTTTCTTT.

The chain is built from TRBV7-2 and TRBJ2-7, with TRBD2 matching over 8 bases. This CDR3 comprises 16 residues. CDR1 and CDR2 (germline): SGHTA, FQGNSA. Trimming at V came to 0 bases and at J to 0 bases, leaving 4 bases not matched to a gene. This CDR3 reads CASSLASGMGSYEQYF. The CDR3 coding sequence is TGTGCCAGCAGCTTAGCTAGCGGGATGGGCTCCTACGAGCAGTACTTC.

This chain joins TRBV5-1 and TRBJ1-3; weak D call: TRBD1 (6 bases). This CDR3 has 15 residues. V was trimmed by 3 bases and J by 0 bases, leaving 10 bases between them. Germline CDR1 is SGHRS and CDR2 is YFSETQ. The CDR3 here is CASSSGQNSGNTIYF. Written as DNA, the CDR3 is TGCGCCAGCAGCTCGGGACAAAACTCTGGAAACACCATATATTTT. Filled out from reference TRBV5-1 and TRBJ1-3, the complete variable domain reads KAGVTQTPRYLIKTRGQQVTLSCSPISGHRSVSWYQQTPGQGLQFLFEYFSETQRNKGNFPGRFSGRQFSNSRSEMNVSTLELGDSALYLCASSSGQNSGNTIYFGEGSWLTVV.

The chain has TRBV9 and TRBJ1-4; 8 nucleotides align to TRBD1. The V segment lost 0 bases and the J segment 7 bases; nucleotides outside the gene matches: 8. This CDR3 comprises 16 residues. CDR1 is SGDLS and CDR2 is YYNGEE in the germline V gene. The CDR3 DNA reads TGTGCCAGCAGCGTAGCGCCCGGACAGGGCGGTGAAAAACTGTTTTTT. Its translation is CASSVAPGQGGEKLFF.

The gene calls are TRBV7-9 and TRBJ2-5, with TRBD2 as a possible D gene (5 bases). CDR1 and CDR2 from the germline V gene are SEHNR and FQNEAQ (reference sequence). The CDR3 is made up of 13 amino acids. The ends were cut back, 8 bases at V and 4 bases at J, with 14 bases in the middle. CDR3 loop: CASRSAVGETQYF. DNA for the CDR3: TGTGCCAGCCGGTCAGCGGTAGGAGAGACCCAGTACTTC.

The chain joins TRBV7-9 to TRBJ1-2; D unclear. V dropped 2 bases and J dropped 8 bases, with 9 bases sitting between them. Germline-derived CDR1 and CDR2 are SEHNR and FQNEAQ (reference sequence). The CDR3 length is 12 residues. CDR3 region: CASSLQSSGYTF. The CDR3 coding sequence is TGTGCCAGCAGCTTACAGTCTTCGGGCTACACCTTC.

The chain has TRBV5-4 and TRBJ2-3, with D tentatively TRBD2 (5 bases). CDR1 and CDR2 from the germline V gene are SGHNT and YYREEE (reference sequence). The CDR3 is 14 amino acids. V lost 2 bases, J lost 2 bases, and 9 bases lay in between. The DNA of the CDR3 is TGTGCCAGCAGCTTAGCGGCAGCCACAGATACGCAGTATTTT. Its translation: CASSLAAATDTQYF.

In its sample, this clone was seen once. This chain uses TRBV7-2 with TRBJ2-1; 12 bases map to TRBD2. This CDR3 region has 15 residues. V was pared by 5 bases and J by 4 bases, with 3 bases of the junction left unmatched. CDR1 is SGHTA, CDR2 FQGNSA, per germline. The CDR3 reads CASSKGLAGYNEQFF. Written as DNA, the CDR3 is TGTGCCAGCAGCAAGGGACTAGCGGGTTACAATGAGCAGTTCTTC.

This clone was observed once. The chain is built from TRBV7-2 and TRBJ2-7; 10 bases fit TRBD2. Per germline, CDR1 SGHTA and CDR2 FQGNSA. V was clipped by 4 bases and J by 4 bases; unmatched bases: 10. The CDR3 runs 16 residues. The CDR3 loop is CASSSASGSEIYEQYF. In DNA form, the CDR3 reads TGTGCCAGCAGCTCTGCTAGCGGGAGTGAAATTTACGAGCAGTACTTC.

This chain uses TRBV28 with TRBJ2-1; TRBD1 might be the D (5 bases). Between the trimmed V and J ends, which lost 7 bases and 9 bases, there was a span of 13 bases. The germline V gene has CDR1 MDHEN and CDR2 SYDVKM. CDR3 length: 12 residues. CDR3 residues: CASTSSGIEQFF. The CDR3 nucleotides read TGTGCCAGCACCTCCTCAGGGATTGAGCAGTTCTTC.

The V gene is TRBV6-5, the J gene TRBJ2-7; 7 nucleotides agree with TRBD1. J gave up 1 base and V 5 bases, and 2 bases lay outside the gene matches. The CDR3 contains 13 residues. Germline CDR1 MNHEY, CDR2 SVGAGI. The CDR3 spells CASSGQVSYEQYF. The CDR3 DNA sequence: TGTGCCAGCAGTGGACAGGTTTCCTACGAGCAGTACTTC.

This chain uses TRBV7-8 with TRBJ2-7; D is possibly TRBD1 (6 bases). The CDR3 extends over 14 amino acids. CDR1 is SGHVS, CDR2 FQNEAQ, per germline. The germline V and J ends were trimmed by 4 bases and 6 bases, with 16 bases remaining between them. CDR3 residues: CASSSDRLIGEQYF. The CDR3 nucleotides are TGTGCCAGCAGCTCCGACAGGTTAATAGGCGAGCAGTACTTC. The full variable domain, rest sourced from reference TRBV7-8 and TRBJ2-7, is GAGVSQSPRYKVAKRGQDVALRCDPISGHVSLFWYQQALGQGPEFLTYFQNEAQLDKSGLPSDRFFAERPEGSVSTLKIQRTQQEDSAVYLCASSSDRLIGEQYFGPGTRLTVT.

The V gene is TRBV13, the J gene TRBJ2-3, with D possibly being TRBD2 (6 bases). V was shortened by 4 bases and J by 4 bases, with 15 bases between the two germline ends. In germline, CDR1 is PRHDT, CDR2 FYEKMQ (reference sequence). There are 15 residues in the CDR3. CDR3 residues: CASSSGDFLADTQYF. CDR3 coding DNA: TGTGCCAGCAGCTCCGGGGACTTTCTTGCAGATACGCAGTATTTT.

The chain uses TRBV27 and TRBJ1-2; no clear D gene. Looked up from germline, CDR1 is MNHEY and CDR2 is SMNVEV (reference sequence). The V end lost 5 bases, the J end lost 9 bases, and 16 bases lay between the germline ends. The CDR3 sequence is 13 residues long. Here the CDR3 DNA reads TGTGCCAGCAGTCCACCGGGAGGGAGTCGCTACACCTTC. This sequence encodes CASSPPGGSRYTF.

This rearrangement joins TRBV7-9 to TRBJ2-5; D may be TRBD1 (6 bases). The CDR3 is 15 amino acids. Looked up from germline, CDR1 is SEHNR and CDR2 is FQNEAQ (reference sequence). With 4 bases removed from V and 2 bases from J, the gap between germline ends came to 14 bases. As DNA, the CDR3 is TGTGCCAGCAGCTCGATCAGAGGGGGACAAGAGACCCAGTACTTC. Residues: CASSSIRGGQETQYF.

The CDR3 DNA is TGTGCCAGCAGCTTAGAACGAGGCGCCCACTATGGCTACACCTTC. Its translation: CASSLERGAHYGYTF. V is TRBV7-9 and J is TRBJ1-2; unclear D gene. CDR3 length: 15 residues. CDR1 and CDR2 (germline): SEHNR, FQNEAQ (reference sequence). The ends were cut back, 1 base at V and 3 bases at J, with 12 bases in the middle.

The genes are TRBV5-6 and TRBJ2-1, with 14 bases matching TRBD2. The junction had 8 bases not matched to a gene; V was cut back by 2 bases and J by 7 bases. The CDR3 loop spans 17 amino acids. Germline V CDR1 and CDR2: SGHDT, YYEEEE. The CDR3 coding sequence is TGTGCCAGCAGCTTCTCCATAGGACTAGCGGGGGGAAATGAGCAGTTCTTC. Translation: CASSFSIGLAGGNEQFF.

This chain uses TRBV7-8 with TRBJ1-2, with 8 bases that match TRBD1. This CDR3 comprises 14 residues. Germline loops: CDR1 SGHVS, CDR2 FQNEAQ. V gave up 5 bases and J gave up 8 bases; unmatched junction bases: 10. This chain's CDR3 is CASSPDRGLRGYTF. The CDR3 coding sequence is TGTGCCAGCAGCCCCGACAGGGGTTTGAGGGGCTACACCTTC.

The chain employs TRBV6-1 and TRBJ2-3; D might be TRBD1 (6 bases). Germline V lookup: CDR1 MNHNS, CDR2 SASEGT. The V and J ends lost 5 bases and 1 base respectively, with 10 bases between them. This CDR3 is built from 14 residues. The CDR3 region has the DNA TGTGCCAGCAGTCCTGCAGGGGGCACAGATACGCAGTATTTT. It encodes CASSPAGGTDTQYF.

CDR3 nucleotides: TGCGCCAGCGCCAAGGGGGGTAGCGGGGGGGCGACCAATGAGCAGTTCTTC. Its protein is CASAKGGSGGATNEQFF. The chain is built from TRBV5-1 and TRBJ2-1; 11 bases agree with TRBD2. Germline loops: CDR1 SGHRS, CDR2 YFSETQ. The CDR3 is 17 amino acids. J lost 6 bases, V lost 7 bases, and 15 bases had no gene match.

This clone was observed a single time. This sequence joins TRBV10-3 and TRBJ1-6; D might be TRBD1 (5 bases). Germline CDR1 is ENHRY and CDR2 is SYGVKD. V shed 4 bases and J shed 10 bases, with 20 bases lying between them. This CDR3 comprises 16 residues. The CDR3 loop is CAISVSQGSGYSPLHF. The DNA of the CDR3 is TGTGCCATCAGTGTGTCTCAGGGATCTGGTTACTCACCCCTCCACTTT.

The chain couples TRBV19 to TRBJ2-3; 8 nucleotides align to TRBD1. Trimming took 8 bases from V and 2 from J; bases not matched to a gene: 3. The CDR3 sequence is 13 residues long. CDR1 and CDR2 from the germline V gene are LNHDA and SQIVND (reference sequence). The CDR3 protein is CASSDRVTDTQYF. In nucleotides, the CDR3 is TGTGCCAGTTCGGACAGGGTCACAGATACGCAGTATTTT.

The chain links TRBV28 to TRBJ2-7, with 8 bases lining up with TRBD1. After removal of 6 bases from V and 6 bases from J, the junction contained 10 bases not matched to a gene. The CDR3 has 14 amino acids. Germline V gene data show CDR1 as MDHEN and CDR2 as SYDVKM. In DNA form, the CDR3 reads TGTGCCAGCAGGGTTGGGACAGGCTTTCTCGAGCAGTACTTC. Its protein is CASRVGTGFLEQYF. The full variable domain, completed using reference TRBV28 and TRBJ2-7, is DVKVTQSSRYLVKRTGEKVFLECVQDMDHENMFWYRQDPGLGLRLIYFSYDVKMKEKGDIPEGYSVSREKKERFSLILESASTNQTSMYLCASRVGTGFLEQYFGPGTRLTVT.

This sequence joins TRBV2 and TRBJ2-1; the match to TRBD2 covers 7 bases. CDR3 length: 16 amino acids. Germline loops: CDR1 SNHLY, CDR2 FYNNEI. V shed 4 bases, J shed 1 base, and the junction held 7 bases outside the gene matches. The CDR3 DNA is TGTGCCAGCAGTGGACTCCCTAGCGGATCCTACAATGAGCAGTTCTTC. Protein sequence: CASSGLPSGSYNEQFF.

The chain has TRBV29-1 and TRBJ2-1, with a possible D match to TRBD2 (7 bases). This CDR3 comprises 14 residues. V was pared by 6 bases and J by 9 bases, with 21 bases between. Looked up from germline, CDR1 is SQVTM and CDR2 is ANQGSEA. CDR3 sequence reads: CSVEGIGGAGEQFF. In nucleotides, the CDR3 is TGCAGCGTGGAGGGGATAGGGGGGGCCGGTGAGCAGTTCTTC.